The 12 T cell receptor beta chains given below trace back to one sample, sequenced in a study of vaccination effects on CD4 cells after COVID-19. Generated by immunoSEQ multiplex PCR, the TCRdb table keeps only in-frame clones and is missing some. This sample has 25,000 to 30,000 clones, with about 74% found just once. Peptide-pool stimulation followed by sequencing identified expanded antigen-specific CD4+ clonotypes in the ViraFEST assay. CD4+ T cells were isolated after about nine days of culture. Every participant took two doses of the BNT162b2 or mRNA-1273 vaccine. These TCRs' antigens remain unknown. The source material was CD4+ T cells from PBMCs cultured with HCoV-OC43 spike peptides, sampled after COVID-19 vaccination. Subset noted: HCoV-OC43 spike overlapping peptide pool stimulation. The receptors were sampled from a human donor who received a COVID-19 vaccine.

This chain joins TRBV6-5 and TRBJ1-1; D gene uncertain. The length of the CDR3 is 14 residues. The germline V and J ends were trimmed by 7 bases and 1 base, with 13 bases remaining between them. The germline CDR1 and CDR2 sequences are MNHEY and SVGAGI. CDR3 nucleotides: TGTGCCAGCACCCTATCTAAGGGGAACACTGAAGCTTTCTTT. This gives the protein CASTLSKGNTEAFF.

The CDR3 DNA sequence: TGTGCCTGGAGCCCCGGACTAGTCAACGAGCAGTACTTC. Encoded protein: CAWSPGLVNEQYF. The gene calls are TRBV30 and TRBJ2-7; 7 positions agree with TRBD2. The V gene's germline CDR1 is GTSNPN and CDR2 SVGIG (reference sequence). V lost 3 bases to trimming and J lost 5 bases; unmatched junction nucleotides: 7. CDR3 length: 13 residues. The full variable domain, in which reference TRBV30 and TRBJ2-7 provide the parts outside the CDR3, is SQTIHQWPATLVQPVGSPLSLECTVEGTSNPNLYWYRQAAGRGLQLLFYSVGIGQISSEVPQNLSASRPQDRQFILSSKKLLLSDSGFYLCAWSPGLVNEQYFGPGTRLTVT.

J is TRBJ1-4 and V is TRBV27, with D hard to call. Germline assignment: CDR1 MNHEY and CDR2 SMNVEV (reference sequence). The CDR3 sequence is 12 residues long. The V end lost 6 bases, the J end lost 4 bases, and 6 bases lay between the germline ends. The CDR3 nucleotides are TGTGCCAGCAGAAACGTTAATGAAAAACTGTTTTTT. As protein: CASRNVNEKLFF.

The V gene is TRBV19, the J gene TRBJ2-2; a possible D gene is TRBD2 (5 bases). CDR1 and CDR2 from the germline V gene are LNHDA and SQIVND (reference sequence). Trimming pared 5 bases from V and 5 bases from J, leaving 15 bases between. The length of the CDR3 is 15 residues. The CDR3 sequence: CASSRTSEGTGELFF. The CDR3 DNA is TGTGCCAGTAGTCGGACGAGTGAGGGAACCGGGGAGCTGTTTTTT.

This sequence joins TRBV6-5 and TRBJ1-4, with 7 bases lining up with TRBD1. Germline loops: CDR1 MNHEY, CDR2 SVGAGI. CDR3 length: 13 residues. The junction had 4 bases not matched to a gene; V was cut back by 8 bases and J by 4 bases. In nucleotides, the CDR3 is TGTGCCAGCTCAGGGGGGTATAATGAAAAACTGTTTTTT. Its translation is CASSGGYNEKLFF.

This chain links TRBV9 with TRBJ2-3; D is unresolved. V was clipped by 3 bases and J by 2 bases, with 7 bases between them. The CDR3 is made up of 13 amino acids. Germline values: CDR1 SGDLS, CDR2 YYNGEE. This CDR3 is CASSGYPTDTQYF. In DNA form, the CDR3 reads TGTGCCAGCAGCGGCTACCCCACAGATACGCAGTATTTT.

This clone was seen a handful of times. This chain uses TRBV19 with TRBJ1-1, with 9 bases aligning to TRBD1. Germline-derived CDR1 and CDR2 are LNHDA and SQIVND (reference sequence). Trimming removed 5 bases from V and 2 bases from J; junction bases left unmatched: 9. This CDR3 has 16 amino acids. CDR3 coding DNA: TGTGCCAGTAGTCCCCTGGACAGGGGACTCAACACTGAAGCTTTCTTT. Protein: CASSPLDRGLNTEAFF.

The chain links TRBV5-1 to TRBJ1-5; no firm D call. The CDR3 sequence is 14 residues long. Trimming took 0 bases from V and 1 from J, leaving 5 bases between them. Germline V gives CDR1 SGHRS, CDR2 YFSETQ. The CDR3 DNA follows: TGCGCCAGCAGCTTGGACGGAAGCAATCAGCCCCAGCATTTT. Protein product: CASSLDGSNQPQHF.

The rearrangement links TRBV18 to TRBJ1-6; D gene unclear. The CDR3 has 16 residues. V dropped 0 bases and J dropped 9 bases, with 15 bases sitting between them. Looked up from germline, CDR1 is KGHSH and CDR2 is LQKENI. CDR3 loop: CASSPPSGSKASPLHF. The CDR3, as DNA: TGTGCCAGCTCACCACCTTCTGGTTCTAAAGCTTCACCCCTCCACTTT.

The gene calls are TRBV13 and TRBJ2-7; 7 bases match TRBD2. The CDR3 extends over 17 amino acids. With V trimmed by 7 bases and J by 0 bases, 15 bases remained unmatched. CDR1 and CDR2 from the germline V gene are PRHDT and FYEKMQ (reference sequence). The DNA of the CDR3 is TGTGCCAGCACCCCTATGGGTCTAGCGGATAGCTCCTACGAGCAGTACTTC. Translating gives CASTPMGLADSSYEQYF.

This chain links TRBV6-5 with TRBJ1-3; maybe TRBD1 (6 bases). The CDR3 runs to 14 residues. Germline V gene sequence: CDR1 MNHEY, CDR2 SVGAGI. The germline V and J ends were trimmed by 4 bases and 3 bases, with 10 bases remaining between them. CDR3 loop: CASSFSGVGNTIYF. CDR3 coding DNA: TGTGCCAGCAGTTTTTCAGGGGTTGGAAACACCATATATTTT.

The rearrangement uses TRBV6-5 and TRBJ1-4; D uncertain. Germline V gene sequence: CDR1 MNHEY, CDR2 SVGAGI. The CDR3 runs 14 residues. Deletions cut 4 bases from V and 0 bases from J, with 6 bases between. Here the CDR3 reads CASSLTSTNEKLFF. The CDR3 bases are TGTGCCAGCAGTTTAACTTCAACTAATGAAAAACTGTTTTTT.